These 9 T cell receptor beta chains originate from one sample sequenced in a study of blood T cell repertoires in COVID-19 (TCRdb year 2020). Libraries were constructed by the immunoSEQ multiplex PCR assay. The table was pulled from immuneACCESS by TCRdb, which kept in-frame rearrangements only. Such tables lose some clones; where checked, under half of the loss comes from unresolved V genes, and the rest has no known cause. The sample table lists a few hundred thousand clones, approximately 86% of them with a count of one. Of the sample, around 4.4% is held by the ten largest clones. Sequencing was carried out using PBMCs or T cells enriched from blood (not recorded which). These receptors were taken from a woman in her thirties or forties with acute COVID-19.

The CDR3 DNA reads as TGTGCCAGCAGCCAGGGGGCATGGGGAAACACCATATATTTT. This sequence encodes CASSQGAWGNTIYF. The genes are TRBV3-1 (or the pseudogene TRBV3-2) and TRBJ1-3; TRBD1 might be the D (6 bases). The CDR3 loop spans 14 amino acids. The V and J ends lost 3 bases and 4 bases respectively, with 10 bases between them. CDR1 is LGHDT, CDR2 YNNKEL, per germline (reference sequence).

The V gene is TRBV10-3, the J gene TRBJ2-5; maybe TRBD1 (6 bases). The V end was cut by 4 bases, the J end by 4 bases, with 16 bases between. CDR1 is ENHRY, CDR2 SYGVKD, per germline. This CDR3 contains 15 residues. This CDR3 reads CAISVRGTTGETQYF. CDR3 bases: TGTGCCATCAGTGTAAGGGGGACCACGGGAGAGACCCAGTACTTC.

This clone came up a few times. This rearrangement joins TRBV7-2 to TRBJ1-2, with 8 bases fitting TRBD1. The CDR3 has 14 amino acids. Trimming at V came to 5 bases and at J to 6 bases, leaving 8 bases not matched to a gene. Germline values: CDR1 SGHTA, CDR2 FQGNSA. The CDR3 DNA reads as TGTGCCAGCAGCCCCGACAGGGGTTTGCATGGCTACACCTTC. It codes for CASSPDRGLHGYTF.

The V and J genes are TRBV19 and TRBJ2-2; 7 nucleotides match TRBD1. V lost 3 bases and J lost 8; bases outside the gene matches: 9. This CDR3 is 15 amino acids long. The V gene's germline CDR1 is LNHDA and CDR2 SQIVND (reference sequence). CDR3 sequence (DNA): TGTGCCAGTAGTATCATCACCGACAGGGAAGGGGAGCTGTTTTTT. Amino acid sequence: CASSIITDREGELFF. Combining the CDR3 with reference TRBV19 and TRBJ2-2 gives the whole variable domain DGGITQSPKYLFRKEGQNVTLSCEQNLNHDAMYWYRQDPGQGLRLIYYSQIVNDFQKGDIAEGYSVSREKKESFPLTVTSAQKNPTAFYLCASSIITDREGELFFGEGSRLTVL.

The chain links TRBV9 to TRBJ2-2; D remains ambiguous. V lost 2 bases and J lost 5, with 7 bases in between. Germline V gene lookup returns CDR1 SGDLS and CDR2 YYNGEE. The CDR3 consists of 13 residues. In nucleotides, the CDR3 is TGTGCCAGCAGCGTTATACTGACCGGGGAGCTGTTTTTT. It translates to CASSVILTGELFF.

The chain links TRBV6-5 to TRBJ1-3, with 9 bases matching TRBD1. CDR3 length: 14 residues. J was trimmed by 3 bases and V by 5 bases; bases with no gene match: 2. CDR1 and CDR2 (germline): MNHEY, SVGAGI. In DNA, the CDR3 is TGTGCCAGCAGTCAGGGACAGGGTGGAAACACCATATATTTT. This gives the protein CASSQGQGGNTIYF.

The chain couples TRBV27 to TRBJ1-2; unclear D gene. V gave up 6 bases and J gave up 0 bases, with 20 bases separating them. The CDR3 loop spans 17 amino acids. Germline lookup yields CDR1 MNHEY and CDR2 SMNVEV (reference sequence). The CDR3 DNA reads TGTGCCAGCAGACTGGGAGGTTTGAAGGGAGCTAACTATGGCTACACCTTC. It encodes CASRLGGLKGANYGYTF.

CDR3 nucleotides: TGTGCCAGCAGCTTACCGGGAAGAGACACCGGGGAGCTGTTTTTT. Translation gives CASSLPGRDTGELFF. The gene calls are TRBV11-1 and TRBJ2-2; the D gene is possibly TRBD2 (5 bases). The germline V gene encodes CDR1 SGHAT and CDR2 FQDESV (reference sequence). CDR3 size: 15 residues. V shed 2 bases and J shed 3 bases, with 10 bases lying between them.

V usage is TRBV29-1 and J usage is TRBJ2-2; 13 bases fit TRBD2. V trimming: 5 bases; J trimming: 7 bases; junction bases outside the gene matches: 4. CDR3 length equals 14 residues. Looked up from germline, CDR1 is SQVTM and CDR2 is ANQGSEA. CDR3 amino acids: CSVTSGRVNGELFF. The CDR3 nucleotides read TGCAGCGTTACTAGCGGGAGGGTAAACGGGGAGCTGTTTTTT.